What follows are 11 T cell receptor beta chains derived from one specimen sequenced in a study of T cell repertoires in cytomegalovirus infection. Antigen specificity for these receptors is unknown. TCRdb redid the calling of the reads with MiXCR, one entry per CDR3 protein. The sample lists a few hundred thousand distinct CDR3 sequences; roughly 29% were seen once. The starting material was cultured PBMCs, obtained from culture after CMV antigen stimulation. The source of these receptors is a human donor in good health (CMV status not recorded). Some clones in this sample may be carry-over from other donors' samples.

This clonotype was observed once. The chain couples TRBV27 to TRBJ2-3, with TRBD1 matching over 9 bases. V gave up 3 bases and J gave up 4 bases; unmatched junction bases: 5. Looked up from germline, CDR1 is MNHEY and CDR2 is SMNVEV (reference sequence). The CDR3 contains 15 residues. As DNA, the CDR3 is TGTGCCAGCAGTTTTTACCGACAGGGGGCAGATACGCAGTATTTT. Translated, it gives CASSFYRQGADTQYF.

In its sample, this clonotype was seen a few times. The chain carries TRBV2 and TRBJ2-7; 9 bases are shared with TRBD1. J lost 6 bases, V lost 7 bases, and 13 bases had no gene match. Germline V gene data show CDR1 as SNHLY and CDR2 as FYNNEI. The CDR3 totals 15 residues. CDR3 residues: CASTPGQGRGSEQYF. CDR3 nucleotides: TGTGCCAGCACCCCAGGACAGGGGAGGGGGTCCGAGCAGTACTTC. The variable domain in full, completed from reference TRBV2 and TRBJ2-7, reads EPEVTQTPSHQVTQMGQEVILRCVPISNHLYFYWYRQILGQKVEFLVSFYNNEISEKSEIFDDQFSVERPDGSNFTLKIRSTKLEDSAMYFCASTPGQGRGSEQYFGPGTRLTVT.

This clonotype was recorded a few times. This chain connects TRBV9 to TRBJ2-3; D is undetermined. The CDR3 spans 15 residues. Germline lookup yields CDR1 SGDLS and CDR2 YYNGEE. Trimming removed 0 bases from V and 2 bases from J, with 10 bases in between. The CDR3 is CASSVARSSTDTQYF. CDR3 nucleotide sequence: TGTGCCAGCAGCGTAGCGAGGAGCTCCACAGATACGCAGTATTTT.

This clonotype appeared a few times. The chain employs TRBV19 and TRBJ2-1; D is perhaps TRBD1 (5 bases). Germline V CDR1 and CDR2: LNHDA, SQIVND (reference sequence). The CDR3 contains 15 residues. Trimming pared 1 base from V and 5 bases from J, leaving 12 bases between. The CDR3 spells CASSIAGSVDNEQFF. The CDR3 nucleotides read TGTGCCAGTAGTATAGCAGGGTCTGTGGACAATGAGCAGTTCTTC.

This clonotype was counted between two and nine times. In nucleotides, the CDR3 is TGTGCCTGGAGTGGGTTGGGCAGGGGGTTCGAGGAGAGCTCCTACAATGAGCAGTTCTTC. Its translation is CAWSGLGRGFEESSYNEQFF. The V call is TRBV30, the J call TRBJ2-1, with TRBD1 matching over 7 bases. The CDR3 extends over 20 amino acids. CDR1 is GTSNPN and CDR2 is SVGIG in the germline V gene (reference sequence). V lost 1 base and J lost 0; bases outside the gene matches: 18.

V is TRBV18 and J is TRBJ1-3; D gene unclear. Trimming took 0 bases from V and 4 from J, leaving 16 bases between them. Germline values: CDR1 KGHSH, CDR2 LQKENI. This CDR3 comprises 17 residues. The CDR3 nucleotides read TGTGCCAGCTCACCACCCATCGTATCGGGAACCGGAAACACCATATATTTT. Amino acids: CASSPPIVSGTGNTIYF.

The CDR3 region has the DNA TGTGCCAGCAGCTCCGGGGGGCAAGTCTACGAGCAGTACTTC. Residues: CASSSGGQVYEQYF. The chain has TRBV6-1 and TRBJ2-7; D perhaps matches TRBD2 (7 bases). CDR1 and CDR2 from the germline V gene are MNHNS and SASEGT. The CDR3 totals 14 residues. Trimming left V 6 bases short and J 3 bases short, with 15 bases between.

This clonotype turned up a few times. The chain uses TRBV5-6 and TRBJ1-2, with D possibly TRBD1 on 5 matching bases. V was cut by 0 bases and J by 8 bases, with 11 bases left in between. CDR1 and CDR2 (germline): SGHDT, YYEEEE. The CDR3 runs 13 residues. The CDR3 DNA sequence: TGTGCCAGCAGCTTGGTGGGGGTGGAAGGCTACACCTTC. Translating it yields CASSLVGVEGYTF.

This rearrangement joins TRBV6-6 to TRBJ1-1; a weak D match, TRBD1 (5 bases). V was pared by 5 bases and J by 0 bases, with 10 bases between. This CDR3 is built from 14 residues. Germline CDR1 and CDR2: MNHNY and SVGAGI (reference sequence). The CDR3: CASSVGGMNTEAFF. In nucleotides, the CDR3 is TGTGCCAGCAGTGTGGGGGGTATGAACACTGAAGCTTTCTTT.

The genes are TRBV7-9 and TRBJ1-1; no firm D call. Trimming left V 5 bases short and J 5 bases short, with 21 bases between. From germline, CDR1 is SEHNR and CDR2 FQNEAQ (reference sequence). The CDR3 loop spans 16 amino acids. The CDR3 DNA follows: TGTGCCAGCAGCCGCCGGGGTCGGGCGGAAGAAACTGAAGCTTTCTTT. This sequence encodes CASSRRGRAEETEAFF.

In nucleotides, the CDR3 is TGTGCCAGCACCGACTTAGGGGGAGGACAGCCCCAGCATTTT. Translation gives CASTDLGGGQPQHF. V and J are TRBV6-6 and TRBJ1-5, with D tentatively TRBD1 (6 bases). Germline CDR1 and CDR2: MNHNY and SVGAGI (reference sequence). This CDR3 spans 14 amino acids. V was clipped by 7 bases and J by 7 bases, with 17 bases between them.